One and the same sample provided the 21 T cell receptor beta chains below, sequenced in a study of shared clonotypes between healthy human individuals. Sequencing used immunoSEQ multiplex PCR; TCRdb keeps in-frame clones, though not all of them. Seen here are over 300,000 clones, around nine tenths observed once, and the top ten hold around 15%. Sequenced material: memory CD8+ T cells sorted from blood. The subset denotes: CD45RO+ cells pooled with CCR7-negative TemRA cells. The origin of the receptors is a man aged 18 to 30 in good health.

V is TRBV5-4 and J is TRBJ1-2; D gene ambiguous. Germline CDR1 is SGHNT and CDR2 is YYREEE (reference sequence). The CDR3 length is 14 residues. Trimming took 1 base from V and 8 from J, leaving 15 bases between them. This CDR3 is CASSLREGMGGYTF. The CDR3 DNA follows: TGTGCCAGCAGCTTGAGGGAGGGAATGGGCGGCTACACCTTC.

The genes are TRBV7-2 and TRBJ2-7; tentatively, D is TRBD2 (5 bases). Germline V CDR1 and CDR2: SGHTA, FQGNSA. V lost 1 base, J lost 7 bases, and 14 bases lay in between. The CDR3 length is 14 residues. The CDR3 reads CASSLVGLDGEQYF. Written as DNA, the CDR3 is TGTGCCAGCAGCTTAGTAGGACTTGATGGAGAGCAGTACTTC.

J is TRBJ2-1 and V is TRBV9, with D hard to call. Trimming shortened V by 0 bases and J by 2 bases, and 6 bases separated the two germline ends. This CDR3 has 14 residues. The germline V gene encodes CDR1 SGDLS and CDR2 YYNGEE. This CDR3 is CASSVEPAYNEQFF. The CDR3 DNA reads TGTGCCAGCAGCGTAGAACCAGCCTACAATGAGCAGTTCTTC.

The CDR3 loop reads CASSQEGVWEETQYF. The CDR3 DNA follows: TGCGCCAGCAGCCAAGAGGGGGTCTGGGAAGAGACCCAGTACTTC. The chain links TRBV4-1 to TRBJ2-5; the D call may be TRBD1 or TRBD2 (5 bases each). Deletions cut 0 bases from V and 3 bases from J, with 11 bases between. Germline CDR1 is MGHRA and CDR2 is YSYEKL. This CDR3 spans 15 amino acids.

The rearrangement joins TRBV5-1 to TRBJ2-7; 8 bases fit TRBD1. CDR3 length equals 16 residues. CDR1 is SGHRS and CDR2 is YFSETQ in the germline V gene. Unmatched junction bases numbered 10, after V lost 0 bases and J lost 5 bases. This CDR3 reads CASSLDLTGEFDEQYF. As DNA, the CDR3 is TGCGCCAGCAGCTTGGACCTGACAGGGGAGTTCGACGAGCAGTACTTC.

For the CDR3, the DNA is TGTGCCAGCAGTGAAGCGAAGGCAGATTATAGCAATCAGCCCCAGCATTTT. It is translated as CASSEAKADYSNQPQHF. This sequence joins TRBV2 and TRBJ1-5; D not certain. Deletions cut 0 bases from V and 0 bases from J, with 12 bases between. The CDR3 spans 17 residues. The germline V gene encodes CDR1 SNHLY and CDR2 FYNNEI. The entire variable domain, with the rest obtained from reference TRBV2 and TRBJ1-5, is as follows: EPEVTQTPSHQVTQMGQEVILRCVPISNHLYFYWYRQILGQKVEFLVSFYNNEISEKSEIFDDQFSVERPDGSNFTLKIRSTKLEDSAMYFCASSEAKADYSNQPQHFGDGTRLSIL.

The chain combines TRBV9 with TRBJ1-2; no firm D call. This CDR3 has 16 amino acids. In germline, CDR1 is SGDLS, CDR2 YYNGEE. Trimming cost V 0 bases and J 3 bases, with 15 bases left between them. The CDR3 region is CASSVEVSVSHYGYTF. DNA for the CDR3: TGTGCCAGCAGCGTAGAGGTTTCGGTGTCTCACTATGGCTACACCTTC.

The chain carries TRBV28 and TRBJ1-5, with D tentatively TRBD1 (6 bases). This CDR3 has 16 amino acids. V was trimmed by 6 bases and J by 0 bases, leaving 15 bases between them. Germline CDR1 and CDR2: MDHEN and SYDVKM. CDR3 sequence reads: CASRYAGVNSNQPQHF. CDR3 coding DNA: TGTGCCAGCAGGTATGCAGGGGTCAATAGCAATCAGCCCCAGCATTTT.

The chain uses TRBV28 and TRBJ2-3, with D perhaps TRBD2 (5 bases). V lost 2 bases to trimming and J lost 0 bases, with 9 bases between them. This CDR3 region has 15 residues. From germline, CDR1 is MDHEN and CDR2 SYDVKM. The CDR3 reads CASSLLGDSTDTQYF. The CDR3 DNA sequence: TGTGCCAGCAGTTTACTGGGAGACAGCACAGATACGCAGTATTTT.

The gene calls are TRBV6-1 and TRBJ2-3, with D possibly called TRBD1 or TRBD2 (6 bases each). Per the germline V gene, CDR1 is MNHNS and CDR2 is SASEGT. Trimming removed 4 bases from V and 6 bases from J, with 17 bases in between. This CDR3 is 15 amino acids long. The CDR3 DNA sequence: TGTGCCAGCAGTGCTCTGGTCGGGGGCGGGGATACGCAGTATTTT. This encodes CASSALVGGGDTQYF.

This chain uses TRBV9 with TRBJ2-7; TRBD2 is a possible D gene (5 bases). This CDR3 contains 14 residues. Trimming pared 4 bases from V and 0 bases from J, leaving 11 bases between. Germline CDR1 reads SGDLS; CDR2 reads YYNGEE. The CDR3 loop is CASSPAGFSYEQYF. For the CDR3, the DNA is TGTGCCAGCAGCCCTGCGGGTTTCTCCTACGAGCAGTACTTC.

The V and J genes are TRBV7-9 and TRBJ2-7; the D call may be TRBD1 or TRBD2 (5 bases each). The CDR3 totals 13 residues. The V gene's germline CDR1 is SEHNR and CDR2 FQNEAQ (reference sequence). V was clipped by 2 bases and J by 5 bases, with 10 bases between them. CDR3 bases: TGTGCCAGCAGCTTATATGGGACCGACGAGCAGTACTTC. It translates to CASSLYGTDEQYF. The full variable domain, rest sourced from reference TRBV7-9 and TRBJ2-7, is DTGVSQNPRHKITKRGQNVTFRCDPISEHNRLYWYRQTLGQGPEFLTYFQNEAQLEKSRLLSDRFSAERPKGSFSTLEIQRTEQGDSAMYLCASSLYGTDEQYFGPGTRLTVT.

The sample holds one count of this clone. The V call is TRBV5-1, the J call TRBJ2-3; D might be TRBD2 (5 bases). V gave up 9 bases and J gave up 5 bases, with 16 bases separating them. The CDR3 loop spans 13 amino acids. From germline, CDR1 is SGHRS and CDR2 YFSETQ. The CDR3 spells CATSLTGGDTQYF. CDR3 DNA sequence: TGCGCCACTTCCTTAACCGGAGGAGATACGCAGTATTTT.

V is TRBV27 and J is TRBJ2-7, with 12 positions matching TRBD2. The CDR3 spans 16 residues. V gave up 7 bases and J gave up 1 base; unmatched junction bases: 8. The germline V gene has CDR1 MNHEY and CDR2 SMNVEV (reference sequence). CDR3 coding DNA: TGTGCCAGCACCGCCCTAGCGGGAGGGCCGTCCTACGAGCAGTACTTC. Its translation: CASTALAGGPSYEQYF.

The genes are TRBV27 and TRBJ2-3; 10 positions match TRBD2. The CDR3 has 16 amino acids. Germline V lookup: CDR1 MNHEY, CDR2 SMNVEV (reference sequence). The J segment lost 4 bases and the V segment lost 6 bases, leaving 10 bases of the junction unmatched. The CDR3 is CASRPSGGAGADTQYF. The CDR3 bases are TGTGCCAGCAGACCAAGCGGGGGGGCCGGGGCAGATACGCAGTATTTT.

The CDR3 sequence is CASMDGNTGELFF. Here the CDR3 DNA reads TGCGCCAGCATGGACGGTAACACCGGGGAGCTGTTTTTT. This chain links TRBV10-1 with TRBJ2-2, with no clear D. Germline CDR1 reads WNHNN; CDR2 reads SYGVQD (reference sequence). Trimming removed 7 bases from V and 2 bases from J, with 8 bases in between. The CDR3 has 13 amino acids.

This chain joins TRBV27 and TRBJ2-3; TRBD1 might be the D (5 bases). The V gene's germline CDR1 is MNHEY and CDR2 SMNVEV (reference sequence). This CDR3 comprises 15 residues. Trimming stripped 7 bases from V and 4 bases from J, with 18 bases between. CDR3 amino acids: CASTLGAVGSDTQYF. The CDR3 nucleotides read TGTGCCAGCACCTTAGGGGCAGTCGGATCAGATACGCAGTATTTT.

A word on this clone: The same CDR3 also results from other DNA sequences found in this sample. This chain uses TRBV4-3 with TRBJ2-7; the D is unclear. Trimming took 1 base from V and 1 from J, leaving 5 bases between them. From germline, CDR1 is LGHNA and CDR2 YSLEER. CDR3 length equals 13 residues. The CDR3 coding sequence is TGCGCCAGCAGCCAAGGGTTGTCCTACGAGCAGTACTTC. Protein sequence: CASSQGLSYEQYF.

This chain joins TRBV15 and TRBJ1-1, with a tentative D call TRBD1 (6 bases). Trimming pared 3 bases from V and 6 bases from J, leaving 17 bases between. The CDR3 is made up of 15 amino acids. Germline values: CDR1 LNHNV, CDR2 YYDKDF (reference sequence). CDR3 bases: TGTGCCACCAGCAGCCCCTCGGCAGGGGTCCCTGAAGCTTTCTTT. Protein sequence: CATSSPSAGVPEAFF.

Ten or more counts support this clone. This sequence joins TRBV5-1 and TRBJ2-7; 9 bases align to TRBD2. The CDR3 sequence is 17 residues long. Germline V lookup: CDR1 SGHRS, CDR2 YFSETQ. Trimming at V came to 1 base and at J to 5 bases, leaving 13 bases not matched to a gene. The DNA for the CDR3 is TGCGCCAGCAGCTTGACGGGCGGGAGGGCCGGGTACCACGAGCAGTACTTC. Translating it yields CASSLTGGRAGYHEQYF.

The CDR3 protein is CASSLGKQIFSNEQYF. The CDR3 DNA is TGTGCCAGCAGCTTGGGAAAGCAGATATTTTCCAACGAGCAGTACTTC. The V gene is TRBV5-8, the J gene TRBJ2-7; no reliable D call. Trimming took off 0 bases at V and 5 bases at J, with 18 bases between the two ends. Germline V gene lookup returns CDR1 SGHTS and CDR2 YDEGEE. The CDR3 is 16 amino acids.